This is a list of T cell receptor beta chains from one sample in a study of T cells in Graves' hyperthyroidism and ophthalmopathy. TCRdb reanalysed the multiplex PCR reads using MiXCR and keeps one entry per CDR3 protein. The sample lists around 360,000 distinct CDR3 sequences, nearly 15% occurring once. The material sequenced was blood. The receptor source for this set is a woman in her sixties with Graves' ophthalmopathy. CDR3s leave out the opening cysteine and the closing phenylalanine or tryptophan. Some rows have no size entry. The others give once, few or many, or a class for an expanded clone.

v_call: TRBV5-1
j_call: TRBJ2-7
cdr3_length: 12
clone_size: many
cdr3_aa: ASSLGGSSYEQY

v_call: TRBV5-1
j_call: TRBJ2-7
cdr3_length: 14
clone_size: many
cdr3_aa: ASSQLLKSPHYEQY

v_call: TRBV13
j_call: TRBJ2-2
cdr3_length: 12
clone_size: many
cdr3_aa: ASSSGVAIGELF

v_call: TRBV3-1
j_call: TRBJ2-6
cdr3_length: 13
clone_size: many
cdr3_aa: ASNPPVSGANVLT

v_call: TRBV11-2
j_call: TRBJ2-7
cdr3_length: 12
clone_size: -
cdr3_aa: ASSPEQGSYEQY

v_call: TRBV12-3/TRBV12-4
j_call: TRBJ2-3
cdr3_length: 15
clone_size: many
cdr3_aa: ASSFTPSGASTDTQY

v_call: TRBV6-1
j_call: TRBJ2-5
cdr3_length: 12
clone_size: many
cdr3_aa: ASAWTSTRETQY

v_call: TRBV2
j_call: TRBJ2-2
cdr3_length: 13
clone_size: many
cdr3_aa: ASSAQGANTGELF

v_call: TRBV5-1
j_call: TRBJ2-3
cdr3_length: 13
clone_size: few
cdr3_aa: ASSLVGTGFDTQY

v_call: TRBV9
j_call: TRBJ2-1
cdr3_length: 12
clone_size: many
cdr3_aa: ASASGGSYNEQF

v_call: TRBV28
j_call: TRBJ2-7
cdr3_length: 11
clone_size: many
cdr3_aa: ASSLSNPYEQY

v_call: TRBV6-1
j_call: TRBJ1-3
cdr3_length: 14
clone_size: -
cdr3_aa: ASSEADGGPGNTIY

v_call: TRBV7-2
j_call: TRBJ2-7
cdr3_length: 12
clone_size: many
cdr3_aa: ASSLSGPDYEQY